The clone carrying this T cell receptor (beta chain) appeared a few times. Enrollment of patients from Seattle took place during active infection, with longitudinal follow-up. The record originates from a study of blood T cell repertoires in COVID-19. Looking at the study overall: COVID-19 samples from acute and convalescent phases originated in the United States, Italy and Spain. The cDNA or gDNA used as material had been derived from T cells, B-cell-depleted T cells, or PBMCs.

Germline V lookup: CDR1 LGHNA, CDR2 YNFKEQ. The CDR3 loop spans 16 amino acids. J lost 0 bases, V lost 0 bases, and 3 bases had no gene match. Original methodology: Amplification of reference gene primers was used by the study to estimate nucleated cell counts. Generated by immunoSEQ multiplex PCR, the TCRdb table keeps only in-frame clones and is missing some. The D gene and trimming were derived from the DNA, and the V and J assignments and clone size from that table. The top ten clones hold approximately 5% of a sample with about 97,000 clones, approximately 86% of them seen once. The rearrangement joins TRBV4-2 to TRBJ2-3, with TRBD2 matching 7 bases. The sequencing sample was made of peripheral blood. The receptor's source is a woman aged 45-59 years with COVID-19, enrolled during active disease. This chain's CDR3 is CASSQDSSGSTDTQYF. The CDR3 bases are TGTGCCAGCAGCCAAGATTCTAGCGGAAGCACAGATACGCAGTATTTT.